This T cell receptor (beta chain) stems from a study of blood T cell repertoires in COVID-19. In germline, CDR1 is MNHEY, CDR2 SVGAGI. The CDR3 runs to 14 residues. The junction had 0 bases not matched to a gene; V was cut back by 2 bases and J by 1 base. On this clone: Other DNA sequences in this sample translate to the same CDR3.

Original methodology: Amplified reference gene primers provided the basis for estimating nucleated cell counts. Repertoires were generated with immunoSEQ multiplex PCR, while TCRdb's copy carries only in-frame clones and drops some. The V and J calls and clone size come from that table; D and trimming were worked out from the DNA. Here the sample spans some 170,000 clones, approximately 80% being singletons. Adults between about 18 and 95 years of age took part from 20 to 25 US areas. Participants had their cohort set by participant-reported clinical history. Before being deemed recovered, Cohort 3 donors had two negative PCRs, clearance, or symptom resolution.

The V and J genes are TRBV6-5 and TRBJ2-7; TRBD1 aligns across 9 bases. Sequenced sample: PBMCs or T cells enriched from blood (not recorded which). This clonotype was sampled from a man in his forties or fifties who had recovered from COVID-19. DNA for the CDR3: TGTGCCAGCAGTTACGACAGGGGGTCCTACGAGCAGTACTTC. Its protein is CASSYDRGSYEQYF.